This record looks at one T cell receptor (beta chain) sequence and its context. The protocol was immunoSEQ multiplex PCR, while the TCRdb copy is restricted to in-frame clones and leaves out a portion. The sample consists of approximately 150,000 clones, less than 80% of them appearing once. Participants' own reports of clinical history determined their cohort assignment. V was pared by 5 bases and J by 6 bases, with 10 bases of the junction left unmatched. In germline, CDR1 is MDHEN, CDR2 SYDVKM. This CDR3 contains 15 residues. These data come from a study of blood T cell repertoires in COVID-19. The material sequenced was PBMCs or T cells enriched from blood (not recorded which). The V gene is TRBV28, the J gene TRBJ2-3; the match to TRBD1 covers 8 bases. This TCR derives from a woman between 70 and 85 years old in a cohort exposed to, infected with or recovered from COVID-19 (not recorded which). CDR3 in DNA: TGTGCCAGCAGTCCCCAGAGGACAGGGTCGGATACGCAGTATTTT. Its translation: CASSPQRTGSDTQYF.